A single sample is the source of the 15 T cell receptor beta chains below, sequenced in a study of tissue T cells after allogeneic stem cell transplantation. Data came from immunoSEQ multiplex PCR; TCRdb stores just in-frame clones and leaves some out. Here the sample spans some 48,000 clones, around 70% being singletons. Sequencing input: sorted cells pooled from one or two spleens. These receptors all come from a pool of C57BL/6 mice in good health.

In regard to this clone: Genes and germline are mouse. The CDR3 end lies 1 residue beyond the end of the read and is filled in from the germline J gene. The chain couples TRBV13-2 to TRBJ1-3, with 8 bases lining up with TRBD1. Germline V lookup: CDR1 NNHNN, CDR2 SYGAGS (reference sequence). This CDR3 contains 16 residues. Unmatched junction bases numbered 5, after V lost 3 bases and J lost 0 bases. The part of the CDR3 DNA that was read is TGTGCCAGCGGTGGGTGGGACAGGAATTCTGGAAATACGCTCTAT. It is translated as CASGGWDRNSGNTLY. The complete CDR3 reads CASGGWDRNSGNTLYF.

This clone was observed a handful of times. Genes and germline are mouse. From the germline J gene comes the end of the CDR3, since the read stops 1 residue before it. V gene TRBV5 combines with J gene TRBJ1-3; the match to TRBD1 covers 9 bases. After removal of 0 bases from V and 4 bases from J, the junction contained 1 base not matched to a gene. CDR1 is LGHNA, CDR2 YNLKQL, per germline (reference sequence). This CDR3 comprises 15 residues. CDR3 DNA (partial): TGTGCCAGCAGCCAAGAAACAGGGGGCGGAAATACGCTCTAT. This gives the protein CASSQETGGGNTLY. The full CDR3 protein reads CASSQETGGGNTLYF.

On this clone: All gene names here are mouse names. With the read ending 1 residue before the CDR3 end, the germline J gene is used to fill in that end. The genes are TRBV14 and TRBJ1-4, with 10 nucleotides matching TRBD1. Germline V gene sequence: CDR1 SGHDT, CDR2 FRDEAV. This CDR3 comprises 14 residues. V was clipped by 2 bases and J by 6 bases; unmatched bases: 1. The sequenced part of the CDR3 DNA is TGTGCCAGCAGTTTGGGGACAGGGGACGAAAGATTATTT. Protein sequence: CASSLGTGDERLF. The complete CDR3 reads CASSLGTGDERLFF.

In the case of this clone: Mouse names are used for the genes. The read ends 1 residue early relative to the CDR3; the germline J gene fills the gap. This chain links TRBV13-2 with TRBJ1-1, with 10 bases matching TRBD1. Looked up from germline, CDR1 is NNHNN and CDR2 is SYGAGS (reference sequence). V was pared by 3 bases and J by 3 bases, with 2 bases of the junction left unmatched. This CDR3 has 14 residues. CDR3 protein: CASGVGTGDTEVFF. CDR3 DNA (partial): TGTGCCAGCGGTGTCGGGACAGGGGACACAGAAGTCTTC.

Regarding this clone: Mouse names are used for the genes. With the read ending 1 residue before the CDR3 end, the germline J gene is used to fill in that end. The chain is built from TRBV3 and TRBJ2-7; TRBD2 matches at 10 bases. Losses at the gene ends were 5 bases for V and 4 bases for J; bases not matched to a gene: 5. The germline V gene has CDR1 SNHLY and CDR2 FYNGKV (reference sequence). The CDR3 runs 14 residues. The part of the CDR3 DNA that was read is TGTGCCAGCAGCCGTGACTGGGGGGCGTATGAACAGTAC. Protein: CASSRDWGAYEQY. The entire CDR3 protein is CASSRDWGAYEQYF.

Worth noting for this clone: Here the gene names and germline are mouse. The read is 1 residue too short to cover the CDR3 end, so that end is filled in from the germline J gene. Other DNA sequences in the sample encode the same CDR3. The V gene is TRBV13-2, the J gene TRBJ1-4; D not certain. The ends were cut back, 0 bases at V and 0 bases at J, with 6 bases in the middle. This CDR3 spans 15 amino acids. Germline V gene data show CDR1 as NNHNN and CDR2 as SYGAGS (reference sequence). CDR3 DNA, as far as it was read: TGTGCCAGCGGTGATGCGAGAATTTCCAACGAAAGATTATTT. Amino acids: CASGDARISNERLF. The whole CDR3 protein is CASGDARISNERLFF.

About this clone: Gene names follow the mouse nomenclature. The CDR3 is cut off 1 residue early in the read; its end comes from the germline J gene. This chain connects TRBV19 to TRBJ1-1, with a possible D match to TRBD1 (5 bases). The CDR3 contains 10 residues. Trimming left V 5 bases short and J 8 bases short, with 7 bases between. Germline-derived CDR1 and CDR2 are FNHDT and SITEND (reference sequence). CDR3 bases read: TGTGCCAGCAGGGCAGGGGAAGTCTTC. As protein: CASRAGEVF. The whole CDR3 sequence is CASRAGEVFF. The full variable domain, completed using reference TRBV19 and TRBJ1-1, is GGIITQTPKFLIGQEGQKLTLKCQQNFNHDTMYWYRQDSGKGLRLIYYSITENDLQKGDLSEGYDASREKKSSFSLTVTSAQKNEMAVFLCASRAGEVFFGKGTRLTVV.

About this clone: Gene names are the mouse ones. The sequenced fragment ends 1 residue before the CDR3 boundary, so the rest is inferred from the germline J gene. The chain employs TRBV16 and TRBJ2-2; 11 bases are a match to TRBD1. Losses at the gene ends were 3 bases for V and 4 bases for J; bases not matched to a gene: 4. The germline V gene encodes CDR1 SGHSA and CDR2 FRNQAP. CDR3 length: 16 residues. The CDR3: CASSFGQGAGTGQLYF. Partial CDR3 DNA: TGTGCAAGCAGCTTCGGACAGGGGGCCGGCACCGGGCAGCTCTAC.

This clone was counted a single time. Germline and genes here are mouse. The sequence runs out 1 residue before the end of the CDR3; the remainder is reconstructed from the germline J gene. The chain combines TRBV13-2 with TRBJ2-3; 9 nucleotides match TRBD1. Germline CDR1 and CDR2: NNHNN and SYGAGS (reference sequence). CDR3 length: 16 amino acids. J gave up 0 bases and V 1 base, and 3 bases lay outside the gene matches. The part of the CDR3 DNA that was read is TGTGCCAGCGGTGATCCGGGACAGGGCAGTGCAGAAACGCTGTAT. It specifies CASGDPGQGSAETLY. The entire CDR3 is CASGDPGQGSAETLYF.

About this clone itself: Mouse names are used for the genes. The read stops 1 residue short of the end of the CDR3; the missing end is completed from the germline J gene. This rearrangement joins TRBV1 to TRBJ1-1; D not certain. CDR1 and CDR2 (germline): NSQYPW, LRSPGD (reference sequence). The length of the CDR3 is 12 residues. The V and J ends lost 1 base and 3 bases respectively, with 3 bases between them. CDR3 protein: CTCSAGYTEVFF. Incomplete CDR3 DNA: TGCACCTGCAGTGCAGGATACACAGAAGTCTTC.

Comments on this clone: Gene labels here are mouse ones. The CDR3 end lies 1 residue beyond the end of the read and is filled in from the germline J gene. The chain links TRBV12-1 to TRBJ1-1; 7 bases line up with TRBD1. This CDR3 comprises 12 residues. Germline V gene lookup returns CDR1 SGHSN and CDR2 HYEKVE. Trimming took 4 bases from V and 4 from J; bases not matched to a gene: 2. The CDR3 protein is CASSPGGTEVFF. The CDR3 bases that were read are TGTGCCAGCTCCCCAGGGGGCACAGAAGTCTTC.

This clone was seen only a few times. The gene names given are mouse names. The read stops 1 residue short of the end of the CDR3; the missing end is completed from the germline J gene. This chain links TRBV3 with TRBJ2-7, with no clear D. Germline assignment: CDR1 SNHLY and CDR2 FYNGKV (reference sequence). Deletions cut 2 bases from V and 1 base from J, with 6 bases between. The CDR3 runs 13 residues. Incomplete CDR3 DNA: TGTGCCAGCAGCTTAAGGGAGTCCTATGAACAGTAC. Translation gives CASSLRESYEQY. The whole CDR3 region reads CASSLRESYEQYF.

As concerns this clone: Genes and germline come from the mouse. The read comes to an end 1 residue before the CDR3 does, leaving the germline J gene to fill in the end. V gene TRBV12-1 combines with J gene TRBJ1-4; perhaps TRBD1 as D (5 bases). The germline gives CDR1 SGHSN, CDR2 HYEKVE. V lost 0 bases and J 6 bases, leaving 10 bases between the germline ends. The CDR3 covers 14 residues. CDR3 protein: CASSLDQGHERLFF. CDR3 DNA, as far as it was read: TGTGCCAGCTCTCTCGACCAGGGCCACGAAAGATTATTT.

As to this clone: The genes and germline here are from mouse. The read ends 1 residue before the CDR3 terminus; that terminus is restored from the germline J gene. This sequence joins TRBV23 and TRBJ2-1; no check of the table's D call, TRBD1, against the DNA was made. The CDR3 spans 14 residues. Germline CDR1 is KGHTA and CDR2 is FQNQQP. The part of the CDR3 DNA that was read is TGCTCCAGCAGTCAATCCCATAACTATGCTGAGCAGTTC. The encoded protein is CSSSQSHNYAEQF. The entire CDR3 sequence reads CSSSQSHNYAEQFF.

Worth noting for this clone: Any gene name here is a mouse gene name. The read ends 1 residue early relative to the CDR3; the germline J gene fills the gap. The chain carries TRBV12-1 and TRBJ1-3, with unresolved D. The CDR3 is made up of 12 amino acids. The germline V and J ends were trimmed by 0 bases and 4 bases, with 3 bases remaining between them. Germline V gives CDR1 SGHSN, CDR2 HYEKVE. The part of the CDR3 DNA that was read is TGTGCCAGCTCTCTCGGGGGAAATACGCTCTAT. It yields the protein CASSLGGNTLY. The whole CDR3 region reads CASSLGGNTLYF.